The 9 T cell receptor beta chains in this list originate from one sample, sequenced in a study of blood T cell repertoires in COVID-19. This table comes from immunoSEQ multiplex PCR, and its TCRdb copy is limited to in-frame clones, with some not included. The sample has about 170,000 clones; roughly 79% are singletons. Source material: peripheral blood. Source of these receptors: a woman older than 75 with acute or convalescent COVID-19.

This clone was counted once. CDR3 nucleotides: TGTGCCATCAGTGGCCCCCTGGGGGGGGCGGAAGGCTACACCTTC. Translation: CAISGPLGGAEGYTF. This rearrangement joins TRBV10-3 to TRBJ1-2; D might be TRBD1 (6 bases). The length of the CDR3 is 15 residues. Trimming pared 4 bases from V and 8 bases from J, leaving 20 bases between. Germline CDR1 and CDR2: ENHRY and SYGVKD.

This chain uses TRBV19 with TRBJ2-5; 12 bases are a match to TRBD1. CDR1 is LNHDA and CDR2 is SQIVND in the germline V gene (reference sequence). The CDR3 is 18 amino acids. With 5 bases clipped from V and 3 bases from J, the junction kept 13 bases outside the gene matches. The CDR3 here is CASSSTGTGGAGEETQYF. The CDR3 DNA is TGTGCCAGTAGTTCCACCGGGACAGGGGGCGCGGGGGAAGAGACCCAGTACTTC.

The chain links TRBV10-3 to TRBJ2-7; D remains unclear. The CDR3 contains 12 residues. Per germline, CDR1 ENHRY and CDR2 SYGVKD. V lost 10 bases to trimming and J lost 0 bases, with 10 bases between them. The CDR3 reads CASRDSSYEQYF. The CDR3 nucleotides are TGTGCCAGCCGTGATAGCTCCTACGAGCAGTACTTC.

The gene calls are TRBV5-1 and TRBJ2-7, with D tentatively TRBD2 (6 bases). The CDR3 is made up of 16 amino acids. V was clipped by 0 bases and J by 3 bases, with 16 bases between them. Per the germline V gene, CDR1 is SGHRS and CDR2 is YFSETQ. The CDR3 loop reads CASSLGFGTHLYEQYF. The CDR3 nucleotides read TGCGCCAGCAGCTTGGGCTTCGGGACTCATCTCTACGAGCAGTACTTC. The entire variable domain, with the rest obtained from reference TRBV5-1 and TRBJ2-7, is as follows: KAGVTQTPRYLIKTRGQQVTLSCSPISGHRSVSWYQQTPGQGLQFLFEYFSETQRNKGNFPGRFSGRQFSNSRSEMNVSTLELGDSALYLCASSLGFGTHLYEQYFGPGTRLTVT.

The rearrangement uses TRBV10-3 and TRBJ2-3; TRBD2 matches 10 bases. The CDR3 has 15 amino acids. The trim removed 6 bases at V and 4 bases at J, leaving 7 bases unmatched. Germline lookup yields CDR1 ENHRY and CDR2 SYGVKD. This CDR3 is CAIRTLAGEADTQYF. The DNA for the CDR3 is TGTGCCATCAGGACCCTAGCGGGAGAGGCAGATACGCAGTATTTT.

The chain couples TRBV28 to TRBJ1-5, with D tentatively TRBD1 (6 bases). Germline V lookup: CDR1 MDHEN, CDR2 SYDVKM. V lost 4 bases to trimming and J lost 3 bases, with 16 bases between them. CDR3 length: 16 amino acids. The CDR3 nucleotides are TGTGCCAGCAGTTCCCCCTTAGGACAGAACAATCAGCCCCAGCATTTT. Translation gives CASSSPLGQNNQPQHF.

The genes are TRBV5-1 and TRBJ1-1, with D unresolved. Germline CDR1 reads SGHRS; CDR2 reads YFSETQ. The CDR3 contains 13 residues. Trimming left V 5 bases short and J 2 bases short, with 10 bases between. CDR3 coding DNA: TGCGCCAGCAGTTCAGATGGTAACACTGAAGCTTTCTTT. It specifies CASSSDGNTEAFF.

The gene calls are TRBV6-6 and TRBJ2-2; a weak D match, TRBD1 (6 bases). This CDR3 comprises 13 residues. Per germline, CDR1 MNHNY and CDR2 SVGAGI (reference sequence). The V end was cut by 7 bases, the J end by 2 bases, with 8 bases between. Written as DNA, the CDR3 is TGTGCCAGCACGGACAGAAACACCGGGGAGCTGTTTTTT. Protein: CASTDRNTGELFF.

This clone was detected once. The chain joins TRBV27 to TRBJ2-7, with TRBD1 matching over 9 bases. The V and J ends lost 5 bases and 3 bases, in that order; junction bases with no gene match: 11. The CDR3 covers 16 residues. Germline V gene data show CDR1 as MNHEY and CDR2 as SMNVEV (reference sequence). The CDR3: CASSLDRGRSYYEQYF. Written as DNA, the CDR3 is TGTGCCAGCAGTCTGGACAGGGGTAGATCCTACTACGAGCAGTACTTC.